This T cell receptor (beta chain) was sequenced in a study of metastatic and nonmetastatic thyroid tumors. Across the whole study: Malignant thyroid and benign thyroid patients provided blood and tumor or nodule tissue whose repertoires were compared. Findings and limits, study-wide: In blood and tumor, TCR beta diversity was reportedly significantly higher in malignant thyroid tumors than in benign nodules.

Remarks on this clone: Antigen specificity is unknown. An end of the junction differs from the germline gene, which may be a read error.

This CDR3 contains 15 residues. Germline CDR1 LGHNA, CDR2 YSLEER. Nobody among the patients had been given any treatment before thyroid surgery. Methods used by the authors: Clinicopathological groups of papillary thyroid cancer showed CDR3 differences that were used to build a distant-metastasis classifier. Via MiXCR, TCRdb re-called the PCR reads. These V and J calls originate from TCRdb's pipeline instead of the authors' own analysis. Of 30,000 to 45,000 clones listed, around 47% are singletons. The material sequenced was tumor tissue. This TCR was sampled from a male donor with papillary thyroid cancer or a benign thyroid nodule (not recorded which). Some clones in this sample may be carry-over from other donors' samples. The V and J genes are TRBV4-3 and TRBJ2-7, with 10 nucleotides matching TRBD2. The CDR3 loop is CASSQAASGSYEQYF. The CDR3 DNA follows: TGCGCCAGTAGCCAAGCGGCTAGCGGGAGTTACGAGCAGTACTTC.